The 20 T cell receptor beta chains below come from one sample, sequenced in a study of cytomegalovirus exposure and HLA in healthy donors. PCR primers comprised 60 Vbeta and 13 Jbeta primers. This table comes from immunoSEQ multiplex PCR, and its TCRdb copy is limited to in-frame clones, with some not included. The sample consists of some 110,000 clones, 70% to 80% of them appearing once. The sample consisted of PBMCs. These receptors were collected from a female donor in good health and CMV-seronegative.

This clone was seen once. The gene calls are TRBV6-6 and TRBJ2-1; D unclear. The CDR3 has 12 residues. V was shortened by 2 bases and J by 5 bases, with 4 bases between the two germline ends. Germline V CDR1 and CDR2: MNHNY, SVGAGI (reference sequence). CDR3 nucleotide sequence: TGTGCCAGCAGTTACCAAAACAATGAGCAGTTCTTC. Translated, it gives CASSYQNNEQFF.

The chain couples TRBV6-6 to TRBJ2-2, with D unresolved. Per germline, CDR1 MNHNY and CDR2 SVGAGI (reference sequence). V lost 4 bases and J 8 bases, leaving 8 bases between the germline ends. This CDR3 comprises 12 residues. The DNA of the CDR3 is TGTGCCAGCAGTTCTTTCCTGGGGGAGCTGTTTTTT. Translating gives CASSSFLGELFF.

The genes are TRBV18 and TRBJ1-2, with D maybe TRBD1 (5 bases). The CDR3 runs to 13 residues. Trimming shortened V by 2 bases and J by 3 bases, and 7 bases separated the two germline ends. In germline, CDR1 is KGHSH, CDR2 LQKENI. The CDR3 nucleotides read TGTGCCAGCTCACCAGAGACAGACTATGGCTACACCTTC. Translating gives CASSPETDYGYTF.

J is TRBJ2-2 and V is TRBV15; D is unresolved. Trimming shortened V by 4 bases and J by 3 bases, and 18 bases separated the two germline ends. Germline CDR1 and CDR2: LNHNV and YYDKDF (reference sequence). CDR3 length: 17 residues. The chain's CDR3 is CATSTSPPVAYTGELFF. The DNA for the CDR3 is TGTGCCACCAGCACCTCCCCACCGGTAGCCTACACCGGGGAGCTGTTTTTT.

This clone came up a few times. This CDR3 reads CASSRRDKYEKLFF. CDR3 in DNA: TGTGCCAGCTCACGCCGGGACAAGTATGAAAAACTGTTTTTT. The J gene is TRBJ1-4, the V gene TRBV18; D possibly corresponds to TRBD1 (6 bases). V was pared by 4 bases and J by 6 bases, with 12 bases between. The CDR3 has 14 amino acids. Germline V gives CDR1 KGHSH, CDR2 LQKENI.

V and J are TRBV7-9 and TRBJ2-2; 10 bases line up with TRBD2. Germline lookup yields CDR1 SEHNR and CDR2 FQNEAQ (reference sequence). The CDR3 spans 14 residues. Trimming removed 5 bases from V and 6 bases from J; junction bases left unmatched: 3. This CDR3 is CASSEGLASGELFF. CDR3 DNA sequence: TGTGCCAGCAGCGAGGGACTAGCGTCCGGGGAGCTGTTTTTT.

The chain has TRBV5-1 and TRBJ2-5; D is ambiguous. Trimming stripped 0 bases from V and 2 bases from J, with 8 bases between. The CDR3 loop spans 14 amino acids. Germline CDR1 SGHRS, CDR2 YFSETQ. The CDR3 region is CASSLVRIQETQYF. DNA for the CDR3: TGCGCCAGCAGCTTGGTCAGGATACAAGAGACCCAGTACTTC.

The CDR3 DNA follows: TGTGCCTGGAGTGAGGGGTCTCAGTCGGCTTTCTTT. Translation: CAWSEGSQSAFF. The chain carries TRBV30 and TRBJ1-1, with a weak D call TRBD1 (5 bases). This CDR3 is built from 12 residues. The germline gives CDR1 GTSNPN, CDR2 SVGIG (reference sequence). V was shortened by 1 base and J by 11 bases, with 14 bases between the two germline ends. The variable domain in full, with the rest retrieved from reference TRBV30 and TRBJ1-1, is SQTIHQWPATLVQPVGSPLSLECTVEGTSNPNLYWYRQAAGRGLQLLFYSVGIGQISSEVPQNLSASRPQDRQFILSSKKLLLSDSGFYLCAWSEGSQSAFFGQGTRLTVV.

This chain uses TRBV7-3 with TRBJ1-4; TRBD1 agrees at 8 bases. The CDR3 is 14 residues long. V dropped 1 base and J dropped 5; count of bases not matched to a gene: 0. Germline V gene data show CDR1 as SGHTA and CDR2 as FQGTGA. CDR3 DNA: TGTGCCAGCAGCTTAAGGGACAGGAATGAAAAACTGTTTTTT. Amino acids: CASSLRDRNEKLFF.

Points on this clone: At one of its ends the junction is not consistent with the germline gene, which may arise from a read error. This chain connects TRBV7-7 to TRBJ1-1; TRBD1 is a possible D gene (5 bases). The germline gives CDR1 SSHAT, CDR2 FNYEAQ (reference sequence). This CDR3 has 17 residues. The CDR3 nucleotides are TGTGCTAGCAGCTTAGGAGCCCCTGGGGGAGGCGACACTGAAGCTTTCTTT. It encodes CASSLGAPGGGDTEAFF.

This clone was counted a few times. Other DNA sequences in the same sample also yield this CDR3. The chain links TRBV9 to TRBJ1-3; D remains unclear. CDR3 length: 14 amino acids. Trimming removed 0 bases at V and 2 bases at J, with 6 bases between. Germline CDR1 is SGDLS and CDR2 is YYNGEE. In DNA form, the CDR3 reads TGTGCCAGCAGCGTAGGAGGGCCTGGAAACACCATATATTTT. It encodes CASSVGGPGNTIYF.

This CDR3 is CASSTQVGRAHTDTQYF. For the CDR3, the DNA is TGTGCCAGCAGCACCCAAGTCGGGCGGGCACACACAGATACGCAGTATTTT. The rearrangement links TRBV7-2 to TRBJ2-3; D is possibly TRBD2 (5 bases). Trimming removed 5 bases at V and 2 bases at J, with 20 bases between. In germline, CDR1 is SGHTA, CDR2 FQGNSA. The CDR3 runs to 17 residues. Together with reference TRBV7-2 and TRBJ2-3, the CDR3 gives the full variable domain: GAGVSQSPSNKVTEKGKDVELRCDPISGHTALYWYRQSLGQGLEFLIYFQGNSAPDKSGLPSDRFSAERTGGSVSTLTIQRTQQEDSAVYLCASSTQVGRAHTDTQYFGPGTRLTVL.

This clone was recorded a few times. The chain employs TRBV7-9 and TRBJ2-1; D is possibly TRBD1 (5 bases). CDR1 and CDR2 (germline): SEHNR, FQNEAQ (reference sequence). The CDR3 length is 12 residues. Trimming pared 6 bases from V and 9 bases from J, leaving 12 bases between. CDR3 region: CASSFLQGEQFF. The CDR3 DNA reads TGTGCCAGCAGTTTCCTTCAGGGTGAGCAGTTCTTC.

The CDR3 sequence: CASSVGPASGNSYEQYF. DNA of the CDR3: TGTGCCAGCAGCGTAGGTCCCGCTAGCGGAAACTCCTACGAGCAGTACTTC. The rearrangement uses TRBV9 and TRBJ2-7; 7 positions agree with TRBD2. CDR1 SGDLS and CDR2 YYNGEE come from the germline V gene. The CDR3 covers 17 residues. Trimming at V came to 0 bases and at J to 0 bases, leaving 9 bases not matched to a gene.

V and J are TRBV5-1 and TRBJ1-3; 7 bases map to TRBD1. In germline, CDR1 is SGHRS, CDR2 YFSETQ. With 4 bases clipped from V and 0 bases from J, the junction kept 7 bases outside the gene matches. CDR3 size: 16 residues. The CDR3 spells CASSVATGHSGNTIYF. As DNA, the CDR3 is TGCGCCAGCAGCGTGGCGACAGGGCACTCTGGAAACACCATATATTTT. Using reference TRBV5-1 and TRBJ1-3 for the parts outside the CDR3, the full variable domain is KAGVTQTPRYLIKTRGQQVTLSCSPISGHRSVSWYQQTPGQGLQFLFEYFSETQRNKGNFPGRFSGRQFSNSRSEMNVSTLELGDSALYLCASSVATGHSGNTIYFGEGSWLTVV.

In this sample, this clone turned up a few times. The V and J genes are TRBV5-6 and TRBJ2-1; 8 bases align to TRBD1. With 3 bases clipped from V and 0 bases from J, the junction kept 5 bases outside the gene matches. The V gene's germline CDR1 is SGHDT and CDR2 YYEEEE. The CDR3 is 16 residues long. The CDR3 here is CASSSYGQGSYNEQFF. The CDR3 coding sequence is TGTGCCAGCAGCTCCTACGGACAGGGCTCCTACAATGAGCAGTTCTTC. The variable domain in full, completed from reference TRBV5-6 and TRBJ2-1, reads DAGVTQSPTHLIKTRGQQVTLRCSPKSGHDTVSWYQQALGQGPQFIFQYYEEEERQRGNFPDRFSGHQFPNYSSELNVNALLLGDSALYLCASSSYGQGSYNEQFFGPGTRLTVL.

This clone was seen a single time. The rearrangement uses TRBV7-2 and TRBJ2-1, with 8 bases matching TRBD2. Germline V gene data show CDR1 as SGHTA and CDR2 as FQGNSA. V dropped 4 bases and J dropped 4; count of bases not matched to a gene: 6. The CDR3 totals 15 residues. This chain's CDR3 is CASSSGGGRYNEQFF. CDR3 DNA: TGTGCCAGCAGCTCCGGGGGGGGTCGGTACAATGAGCAGTTCTTC.

The CDR3 coding sequence is TGTGCCAGCAGCTTAGGAGTTAGCAATCAGCCCCAGCATTTT. Residues: CASSLGVSNQPQHF. J is TRBJ1-5 and V is TRBV7-2, with no clear D. The CDR3 has 14 amino acids. Trimming removed 1 base from V and 0 bases from J, with 4 bases in between. Germline-derived CDR1 and CDR2 are SGHTA and FQGNSA.

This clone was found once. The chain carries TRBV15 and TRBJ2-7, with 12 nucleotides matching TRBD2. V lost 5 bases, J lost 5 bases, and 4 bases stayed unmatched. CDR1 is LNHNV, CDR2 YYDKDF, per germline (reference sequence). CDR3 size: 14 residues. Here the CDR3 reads CATSGRLAGDEQYF. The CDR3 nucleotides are TGTGCCACCAGCGGCAGACTAGCGGGAGACGAGCAGTACTTC.

DNA for the CDR3: TGTGCCAGCAGCTTAAGGCCAGCGGGAGGGGTTGAGACCCAGTACTTC. This gives the protein CASSLRPAGGVETQYF. The chain uses TRBV7-3 and TRBJ2-5; 10 bases are a match to TRBD2. CDR3 length: 16 amino acids. CDR1 and CDR2 from the germline V gene are SGHTA and FQGTGA. With V trimmed by 1 base and J by 5 bases, 7 bases remained unmatched.